This T cell receptor (beta chain) was sequenced in a study of blood T cell repertoires in COVID-19. As handled by the study authors: Amplification of reference gene primers was used by the study to estimate nucleated cell counts. Assay: immunoSEQ multiplex PCR; the TCRdb copy retains only in-frame clones and omits some. V and J calls and clone size are those listed in that table; D and trimming were worked out from the DNA. The table lists 65,000 to 80,000 clones, 75% to 90% of them singletons. In germline, CDR1 is SNHLY, CDR2 FYNNEI. The CDR3 runs 15 residues. Germline trimming cut 5 bases from V and 8 bases from J; bases unmatched to any gene: 7.

Sequencing was performed on peripheral blood. The rearrangement joins TRBV2 to TRBJ2-1; 12 bases line up with TRBD2. The clonotype originates from a human donor in a cohort sampled during active COVID-19. CDR3 region: CASSNRLAGEDEQFF. The CDR3 DNA sequence: TGTGCCAGCAGTAACCGACTAGCGGGAGAGGATGAGCAGTTCTTC.